This T cell receptor beta chain was sequenced during a study of blood T cell repertoires in COVID-19 (dated by TCRdb to about 2020). In the study overall: Samples covering the acute and convalescent phases of COVID-19 were provided by collaborators in the United States, Italy and Spain. The prospective study material was composed of cDNA or gDNA derived from T cells, B-cell-depleted T cells, or PBMCs. The dataset comprised deeply sampled blood TCRbeta repertoires from subjects exposed to, actively infected with, or recovered from COVID-19. The repertoires were made available in a free public database intended to serve as a resource for research on the immune response to SARS-CoV-2. Samples were obtained from the ongoing ImmuneRACE study (first 160 participants) and from 1,254 subjects provided by 6 global collaborators. A de-identified subject ID, COVID-19 status, age in years and sex were almost always included in the sample metadata. Where HLA class I and class II types were available, the types were taken from metadata supplied by the sample provider, not from assay-based typing. Results and caveats for the whole study, not just this receptor: The quantity of clinical and demographic metadata differed by source and by participant and was supplied without curation.

As concerns this clone: Its antigen is still unknown. Base qualities are not provided; no much larger clone lies one nucleotide away.

The germline V gene provides CDR1 SNHLY and CDR2 FYNNEI. The CDR3, cysteine through phenylalanine, is 14 amino acids long. The sequence is cut down to CDR3 DNA, 42 bases in frame from base 1. Trimming accounts for 6 bases at V and 6 bases at J, while the number of junction bases matched to no gene is 8. Collaborating institutions collected whole blood in K2EDTA tubes following their own protocols. For TCRbeta analysis, collaborators shipped samples as frozen whole blood, isolated PBMCs, or DNA extracted from either of those sample types. The immunoSEQ Assay, a bias-controlled multiplex PCR, was used to amplify TCRbeta CDR3 regions from genomic DNA. The study's processing was this. Within the assay, amplification of reference gene primers was used to estimate how many nucleated cells each sample contained. Sequence reads were collapsed and filtered to measure the absolute abundance of every unique TCRbeta CDR3 rearrangement. For each sample, productive Simpson clonality was calculated as the square root of Simpson's diversity index over productive rearrangements. Sourced from immuneACCESS, this table was stored by TCRdb with only in-frame sequences that have V and J called. A share of the clones is absent; for the studies checked, an unresolved V gene accounts for under half, and the remainder has no known explanation. The DNA gave D and trimming, while V, J and clone size come from that table. In all, the sample holds about 120,000 clones, and approximately 80% of those were seen once. The ten largest clones represent approximately 12% of the sample.

The chain couples TRBV2 to TRBJ1-5; a stretch of 7 junction bases matches TRBD1. The sequence was collected from a man aged 55 to 70 with acute or convalescent COVID-19. Sample: peripheral blood. The CDR3 corresponds to CASRDREFGQPQHF. Here is the DNA: TGTGCCAGCAGAGACAGGGAGTTCGGTCAGCCCCAGCATTTT.